The rows below give T cell receptor beta chains drawn from one sample of a study of blood T cell repertoires in COVID-19. Sequenced by immunoSEQ multiplex PCR; TCRdb stores in-frame clones only, minus some. This table has around 120,000 clones, over 75% appearing once. Source material: peripheral blood. The receptors come from a man aged 40-49 years with active or convalescent COVID-19. CDR3s include the opening cysteine and the closing phenylalanine or tryptophan. D genes are given only for firm matches. Clone size is not always given. Where it is, it says once, few, many or a class for expanded clones.

V	D	J	size	CDR3	DNA
TRBV5-1	TRBD2	TRBJ2-5	once	CASSGGEETQYF	TGCGCCAGCAGCGGGGGGGAAGAGACCCAGTACTTC
TRBV19	-	TRBJ1-5	once	CASSPLTDPSNQPQHF	TGTGCCAGTAGTCCATTGACAGACCCTAGCAATCAGCCCCAGCATTTT
TRBV6-1	TRBD1	TRBJ1-1	-	CASSARDRVWGTEAFF	TGTGCCAGCAGTGCCCGGGACAGGGTATGGGGCACTGAAGCTTTCTTT
TRBV11-2	TRBD2	TRBJ2-2	-	CASSLVPAGGHNTGELFF	TGTGCCAGCAGCTTAGTCCCAGCGGGGGGCCATAACACCGGGGAGCTGTTTTTT
TRBV27	TRBD2	TRBJ2-5	few	CASSLSRAGGQETQYF	TGTGCCAGCAGTTTATCAAGAGCGGGGGGGCAGGAGACCCAGTACTTC
TRBV19	-	TRBJ2-2	-	CASKTGSLGTGELFF	TGTGCCAGTAAGACGGGGTCCCTTGGCACCGGGGAGCTGTTTTTT
TRBV12-3/TRBV12-4	-	TRBJ1-5	-	CASSYEPNQPQHF	TGTGCCAGCAGCTACGAACCCAATCAGCCCCAGCATTTT
TRBV9	-	TRBJ1-6	-	CASSVDTVRNSPLHF	TGTGCCAGCAGCGTAGATACAGTCAGAAATTCACCCCTCCACTTT
TRBV2	TRBD1	TRBJ2-7	-	CASNSRDRSYEQYF	TGTGCCAGCAATTCCAGGGACAGATCCTACGAGCAGTACTTC
TRBV3-1/TRBV3-2	-	TRBJ1-5	few	CASSPSDSRNQPQHF	TGTGCCAGCAGCCCCTCGGACAGCCGCAATCAGCCCCAGCATTTT
TRBV27	-	TRBJ2-2	-	CASSFTGTGELFF	TGTGCCAGCAGTTTTACAGGGACCGGGGAGCTGTTTTTT
TRBV6-4	TRBD1	TRBJ2-7	-	CASRSGDRDSSYEQYF	TGTGCCAGCAGGAGTGGGGACAGGGATAGCTCCTACGAGCAGTACTTC
TRBV7-9	TRBD1	TRBJ1-4	-	CASSFFDGQGQEKLFF	TGTGCCAGCAGCTTCTTCGACGGACAGGGGCAGGAAAAACTGTTTTTT
TRBV5-1	-	TRBJ2-5	-	CASSGGHRQETQYF	TGCGCCAGCAGCGGCGGACACCGTCAAGAGACCCAGTACTTC
TRBV5-1	-	TRBJ2-3	-	CASSFPWDSTTDTQYF	TGCGCCAGCAGCTTCCCGTGGGACTCGACCACAGATACGCAGTATTTT
TRBV5-4	TRBD1	TRBJ2-7	-	CASIGGQGFNEQYF	TGTGCCAGCATCGGGGGACAGGGATTCAACGAGCAGTACTTC
TRBV7-2	TRBD2	TRBJ2-3	-	CASSFRGGLTDTQYF	TGTGCCAGCAGCTTTCGGGGGGGGCTAACAGATACGCAGTATTTT
TRBV6-2/TRBV6-3	-	TRBJ2-1	-	CASSYWQGRGNEQFF	TGTGCCAGCAGTTACTGGCAGGGTCGAGGCAATGAGCAGTTCTTC
TRBV7-9	-	TRBJ2-1	-	CASSLQHNSYNEQFF	TGTGCCAGCAGCCTACAGCATAATTCCTACAATGAGCAGTTCTTC
TRBV12-3/TRBV12-4	-	TRBJ1-3	-	CASSLQGRNTIYF	TGTGCCAGCAGTTTGCAGGGAAGAAACACCATATATTTT
TRBV6-5	-	TRBJ2-3	-	CASSSGIWDTQYF	TGTGCCAGCAGTTCAGGGATTTGGGATACGCAGTATTTT
TRBV5-4	-	TRBJ2-7	-	CASSSDSYEQYF	TGTGCCAGCAGTTCTGACAGCTACGAGCAGTACTTC
TRBV27	TRBD1	TRBJ1-4	-	CASSPGQGVEKLFF	TGTGCCAGCAGTCCGGGACAGGGCGTTGAAAAACTGTTTTTT
TRBV7-8	-	TRBJ1-3	-	CASSQQVSGNTIYF	TGTGCCAGCAGTCAACAGGTTTCTGGAAACACCATATATTTT
TRBV19	TRBD1	TRBJ2-7	-	CASSGAGGSYEQYF	TGTGCCAGTAGTGGAGCAGGGGGCAGCTACGAGCAGTACTTC
TRBV6-5	TRBD1	TRBJ2-7	-	CASKGDRVDYEQYF	TGTGCCAGCAAGGGGGACAGGGTCGACTACGAGCAGTACTTC
TRBV12-3/TRBV12-4	TRBD1	TRBJ2-7	once	CASSRTGGYEQYF	TGTGCCAGCAGTCGGACAGGGGGATACGAGCAGTACTTC
TRBV6-2/TRBV6-3	-	TRBJ2-2	once	CASSYTEGTGELFF	TGTGCCAGCAGTTATACAGAGGGCACCGGGGAGCTGTTTTTT
TRBV2	-	TRBJ2-5	-	CASTLRETQYF	TGTGCCAGCACCCTGAGAGAGACCCAGTACTTC
TRBV29-1	-	TRBJ1-1	-	CSGTGIRNTEAFF	TGCAGCGGGACCGGGATCAGGAACACTGAAGCTTTCTTT
TRBV30	TRBD2	TRBJ2-2	-	CAWRVGLAGHTGELFF	TGTGCCTGGAGGGTTGGACTAGCGGGGCACACCGGGGAGCTGTTTTTT
TRBV10-3	-	TRBJ2-7	-	CAISGPTGNEQYF	TGTGCCATCAGTGGTCCGACAGGTAACGAGCAGTACTTC
TRBV19	TRBD1	TRBJ2-3	-	CASSNAGGKDTQYF	TGTGCCAGTAGTAACGCAGGGGGCAAGGATACGCAGTATTTT
TRBV18	TRBD1	TRBJ2-7	-	CASSPGGTGGHEQYF	TGTGCCAGCTCGCCGGGGGGGACAGGGGGCCACGAGCAGTACTTC
TRBV5-6	TRBD2	TRBJ2-1	-	CASSLIAGYEQFF	TGTGCCAGCAGCCTAATAGCGGGGTATGAGCAGTTCTTC
TRBV5-1	-	TRBJ2-2	-	CASSFFGISGGELFF	TGCGCCAGCAGCTTTTTCGGGATATCGGGCGGGGAGCTGTTTTTT
TRBV14	-	TRBJ1-2	-	CASSQEGRGYYGYTF	TGTGCCAGCAGCCAAGAGGGCAGGGGATACTATGGCTACACCTTC
TRBV12-3/TRBV12-4	-	TRBJ1-2	-	CASSSGSNYGYTF	TGTGCCAGCAGCTCCGGGTCTAACTATGGCTACACCTTC
TRBV18	-	TRBJ1-2	once	CASSPPTVGGYTF	TGTGCCAGCTCACCACCGACAGTGGGTGGCTACACCTTC
TRBV6-2/TRBV6-3	-	TRBJ2-5	-	CASSTAGMETQYF	TGTGCCAGCAGTACGGCGGGGATGGAGACCCAGTACTTC
TRBV11-2	-	TRBJ1-5	few	CASSPSGYEPQHF	TGTGCCAGCAGCCCCTCAGGGTACGAGCCCCAGCATTTT
TRBV3-1/TRBV3-2	TRBD2	TRBJ2-1	-	CASSQAGGPTYGEQFF	TGTGCCAGCAGCCAGGCGGGGGGCCCCACGTATGGTGAGCAGTTCTTC
TRBV10-1	TRBD1	TRBJ2-3	once	CASSESRGQSTDTQYF	TGCGCCAGCAGTGAGTCGAGGGGGCAGTCCACAGATACGCAGTATTTT
TRBV27	-	TRBJ2-7	-	CASFGETLTYEQYF	TGTGCCAGTTTCGGGGAGACGTTGACCTACGAGCAGTACTTC
TRBV27	-	TRBJ2-5	-	CASSSGQWWTQYF	TGTGCCAGCAGTTCCGGACAGTGGTGGACCCAGTACTTC
TRBV6-6	TRBD1	TRBJ2-7	-	CATGLTGGVEQYF	TGTGCTACAGGGCTAACAGGGGGCGTCGAGCAGTACTTC
TRBV5-1	TRBD2	TRBJ2-3	-	CASGGLAGEDTQYF	TGCGCCAGCGGCGGACTAGCGGGTGAAGATACGCAGTATTTT
TRBV19	-	TRBJ2-3	-	CASSWGADTQYF	TGTGCCAGTAGTTGGGGAGCGGATACGCAGTATTTT
TRBV24-1	TRBD2	TRBJ2-1	-	CATSDSRGGFNEQFF	TGTGCCACCAGTGATTCCCGGGGGGGATTCAATGAGCAGTTCTTC
TRBV27	TRBD1	TRBJ2-5	-	CASSPQLIKGAKETQYF	TGTGCCAGCAGTCCCCAACTGATAAAGGGGGCAAAGGAGACCCAGTACTTC
TRBV12-5	-	TRBJ1-3	-	CASGIDRTSGNTIYF	TGTGCTAGTGGTATAGACAGGACCTCTGGAAACACCATATATTTT
TRBV15	-	TRBJ2-3	-	CATSRDFGGGGTDTQYF	TGTGCCACCAGCAGAGATTTTGGGGGAGGAGGCACAGATACGCAGTATTTT
TRBV2	TRBD1	TRBJ1-5	few	CASSEDRDEGQPQHF	TGTGCCAGCAGTGAGGACAGGGATGAAGGTCAGCCCCAGCATTTT
TRBV19	TRBD2	TRBJ2-5	-	CASRRLAEETQYF	TGTGCCAGCCGCCGACTAGCGGAAGAGACCCAGTACTTC
TRBV7-8	TRBD2	TRBJ2-1	-	CASSRPWAGEQFF	TGTGCCAGCAGCCGACCCTGGGCGGGGGAACAGTTCTTC
TRBV2	TRBD1	TRBJ1-5	-	CASRVEAGGDGQPQHF	TGTGCCAGCAGAGTAGAGGCAGGGGGTGACGGTCAGCCCCAGCATTTT
TRBV7-2	TRBD1	TRBJ1-4	-	CASGEWRDRPNEKLFF	TGTGCCAGCGGAGAGTGGCGGGACAGACCGAATGAAAAACTGTTTTTT
TRBV12-5	-	TRBJ1-4	-	CASGLVGRVNEKLFF	TGTGCTAGTGGTTTGGTGGGGAGGGTTAATGAAAAACTGTTTTTT
TRBV7-9	-	TRBJ1-1	few	CASIGGQGSGAFF	TGTGCCAGCATCGGGGGTCAAGGGTCGGGAGCTTTCTTT